This T cell receptor (beta chain) was captured by sequencing in a study of identical twins. General study points: Models predicted less out-of-frame TCR alpha sharing in monozygotic twins than was found.

Template switching, a step in the protocol, added a universal primer site, and cDNA carried unique molecular identifiers. TCRdb analysed the 5' RACE reads with MiXCR anew, one entry per CDR3 protein. The data hold just under 550,000 distinct CDR3 sequences, with over 12% observed a single time. This clonotype was picked up many times. Its antigen remains unknown. Per germline, CDR1 SGHDT and CDR2 YYEEEE. V gave up 5 bases and J gave up 5 bases; unmatched junction bases: 6. The CDR3 is 14 amino acids. This sample also appeared in a second study, on yellow fever vaccine responses in identical twins.

The receptor was isolated from a young woman in good health. The chain recombines TRBV5-6 with TRBJ2-7; 11 bases match TRBD2. The sequencing input was CD4+ T cells sorted from blood. Here the CDR3 reads CASSTLAGGNEQYF. CDR3 nucleotides: TGTGCCAGCAGTACCCTAGCGGGAGGTAACGAGCAGTACTTC.